These 6 T cell receptor beta chains were sequenced from one sample in a study of post-analysis software for immune sequencing data. Study results and limitations: TRBV segments more frequent in patients than in controls numbered several and included TRBV5-6, TRBV5-1 and TRBV20-1.

Unique molecular identifiers tagged the TCR beta cDNA libraries. TCRdb reanalysed the PCR reads using MiXCR and keeps one entry per CDR3 protein. The sample shows 820,000 or so distinct CDR3 sequences, roughly half of them seen only once. Which antigens these TCRs recognize remains unknown. Sample: blood. These receptors all come from a girl aged 5 to 17 with multiple sclerosis.

This chain connects TRBV20-1 to TRBJ1-2; D may be TRBD1 (6 bases). The CDR3 contains 13 residues. CDR1 is DFQATT, CDR2 SNEGSKA, per germline (reference sequence). V lost 5 bases to trimming and J lost 5 bases, with 15 bases between them. CDR3 sequence reads: CSASDEGGYGYTF. Here the CDR3 DNA reads TGCAGTGCTTCGGACGAGGGGGGATATGGCTACACCTTC.

The rearrangement links TRBV15 to TRBJ2-7; TRBD2 matches at 11 bases. Per the germline V gene, CDR1 is LNHNV and CDR2 is YYDKDF (reference sequence). V dropped 4 bases and J dropped 6; count of bases not matched to a gene: 11. The CDR3 has 16 amino acids. The DNA for the CDR3 is TGTGCCACCAGCAACCGGGAGGCTAGCGGGAGGAGCGAGCAGTACTTC. Its protein product is CATSNREASGRSEQYF.

The chain is built from TRBV5-1 and TRBJ2-5; TRBD1 matches 8 bases. Germline V gene data show CDR1 as SGHRS and CDR2 as YFSETQ. The CDR3 spans 14 residues. The ends lost 0 bases at V and 11 bases at J; junction bases unmatched: 9. CDR3 in amino acids: CASSLAGGEGEQYF. CDR3 coding DNA: TGCGCCAGCAGCTTGGCAGGGGGCGAAGGGGAGCAGTACTTC. Complete variable domain (other parts from reference TRBV5-1 and TRBJ2-5): KAGVTQTPRYLIKTRGQQVTLSCSPISGHRSVSWYQQTPGQGLQFLFEYFSETQRNKGNFPGRFSGRQFSNSRSEMNVSTLELGDSALYLCASSLAGGEGEQYFGPGTRLLVL.

This clonotype was seen a few times. This rearrangement joins TRBV18 to TRBJ2-3, with TRBD1 identical over 8 bases. V dropped 4 bases and J dropped 2; count of bases not matched to a gene: 2. The CDR3 spans 14 residues. Germline CDR1 and CDR2: KGHSH and LQKENI. The CDR3 here is CASSQDRDTDTQYF. The CDR3 DNA follows: TGTGCCAGCTCACAGGACAGGGACACAGATACGCAGTATTTT.

V is TRBV25-1 and J is TRBJ1-2, with 7 bases identical to TRBD1. J lost 6 bases, V lost 8 bases, and 9 bases had no gene match. Germline V gives CDR1 MGHDK, CDR2 SYGVNS. The CDR3 is made up of 13 amino acids. The CDR3 sequence is CASYKGAGDGYTF. CDR3 nucleotide sequence: TGTGCCAGCTACAAGGGGGCTGGGGATGGCTACACCTTC.

The J gene is TRBJ1-2, the V gene TRBV7-9; weak D call: TRBD1 (5 bases). Germline-derived CDR1 and CDR2 are SEHNR and FQNEAQ (reference sequence). The CDR3 length is 15 residues. Trimming removed 7 bases at V and 0 bases at J, with 15 bases between. For the CDR3, the DNA is TGTGCCAGCACCGGAGGGGATTGGGCTAACTATGGCTACACCTTC. It translates to CASTGGDWANYGYTF.